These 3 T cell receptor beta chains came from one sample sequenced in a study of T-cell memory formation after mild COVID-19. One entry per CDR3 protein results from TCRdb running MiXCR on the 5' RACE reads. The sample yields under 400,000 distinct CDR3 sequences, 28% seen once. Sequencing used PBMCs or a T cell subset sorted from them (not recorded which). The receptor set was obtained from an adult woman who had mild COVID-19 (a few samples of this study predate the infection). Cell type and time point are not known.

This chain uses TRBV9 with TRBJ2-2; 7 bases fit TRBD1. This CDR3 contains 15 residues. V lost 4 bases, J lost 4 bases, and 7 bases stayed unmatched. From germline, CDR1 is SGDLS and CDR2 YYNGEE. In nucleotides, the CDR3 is TGTGCCAGCAGCCTGGGACAGTGGAGCACCGGGGAGCTGTTTTTT. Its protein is CASSLGQWSTGELFF.

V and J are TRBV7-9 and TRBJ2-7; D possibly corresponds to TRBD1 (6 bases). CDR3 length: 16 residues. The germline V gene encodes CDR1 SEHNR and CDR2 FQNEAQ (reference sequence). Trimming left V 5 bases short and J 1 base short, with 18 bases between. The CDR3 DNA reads TGTGCCAGCAGCGATCGGGACACCTCGCCTTCCTACGAGCAGTACTTC. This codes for CASSDRDTSPSYEQYF.

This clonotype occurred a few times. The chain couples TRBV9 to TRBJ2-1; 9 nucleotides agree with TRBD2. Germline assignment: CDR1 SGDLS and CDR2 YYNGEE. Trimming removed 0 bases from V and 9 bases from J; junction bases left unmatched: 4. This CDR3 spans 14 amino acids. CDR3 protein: CASSVEGLAAEQFF. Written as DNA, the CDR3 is TGTGCCAGCAGCGTAGAGGGACTAGCAGCTGAGCAGTTCTTC. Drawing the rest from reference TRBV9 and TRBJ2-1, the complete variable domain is DSGVTQTPKHLITATGQRVTLRCSPRSGDLSVYWYQQSLDQGLQFLIQYYNGEERAKGNILERFSAQQFPDLHSELNLSSLELGDSALYFCASSVEGLAAEQFFGPGTRLTVL.